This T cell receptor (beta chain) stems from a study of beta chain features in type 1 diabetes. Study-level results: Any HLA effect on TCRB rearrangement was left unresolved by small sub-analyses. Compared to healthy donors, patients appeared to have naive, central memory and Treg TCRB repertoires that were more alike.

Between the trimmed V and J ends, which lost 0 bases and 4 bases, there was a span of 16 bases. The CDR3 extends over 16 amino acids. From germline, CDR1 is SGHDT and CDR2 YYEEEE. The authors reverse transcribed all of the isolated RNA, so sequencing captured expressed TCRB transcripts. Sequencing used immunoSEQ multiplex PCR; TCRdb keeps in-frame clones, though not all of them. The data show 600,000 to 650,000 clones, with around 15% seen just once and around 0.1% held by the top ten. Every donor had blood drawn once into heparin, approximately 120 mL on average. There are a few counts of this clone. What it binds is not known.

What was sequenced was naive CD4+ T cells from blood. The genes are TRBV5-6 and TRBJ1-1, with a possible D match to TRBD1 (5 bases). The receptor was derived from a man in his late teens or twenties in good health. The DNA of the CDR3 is TGTGCCAGCAGCTTGGAGGGGTCAGGGCGGGTCACTGAAGCTTTCTTT. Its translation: CASSLEGSGRVTEAFF.